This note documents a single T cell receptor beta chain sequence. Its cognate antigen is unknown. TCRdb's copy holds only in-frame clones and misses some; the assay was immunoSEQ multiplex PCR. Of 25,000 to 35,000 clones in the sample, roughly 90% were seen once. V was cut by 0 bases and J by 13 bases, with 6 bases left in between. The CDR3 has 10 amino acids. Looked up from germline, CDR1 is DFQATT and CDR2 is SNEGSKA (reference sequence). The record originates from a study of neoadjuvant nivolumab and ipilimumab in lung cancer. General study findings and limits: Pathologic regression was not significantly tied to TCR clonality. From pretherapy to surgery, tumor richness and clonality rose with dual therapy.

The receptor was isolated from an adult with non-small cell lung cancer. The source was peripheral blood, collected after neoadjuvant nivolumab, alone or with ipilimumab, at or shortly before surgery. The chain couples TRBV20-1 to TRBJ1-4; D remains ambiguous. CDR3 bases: TGCAGTGCTAGAGACAGTAGACTGTTTTTT. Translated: CSARDSRLFF.